A single sample gave rise to the 10 T cell receptor beta chains below, sequenced in a study of shared clonotypes between healthy human individuals. Clones were read by immunoSEQ multiplex PCR, and TCRdb kept only the in-frame ones, dropping some. The repertoire consists of approximately 640,000 clones, with 60% to 80% occurring once and the leading ten covering about 1.7%. The sequenced sample consisted of memory CD4+ T cells sorted from blood. Indicated subset: CD45RA-negative fraction. These receptors were obtained from a woman aged 25 to 39 in good health.

The V and J genes are TRBV28 and TRBJ1-1; a possible D gene is TRBD1 (5 bases). The CDR3 has 14 amino acids. Per germline, CDR1 MDHEN and CDR2 SYDVKM. The ends were cut back, 5 bases at V and 4 bases at J, with 14 bases in the middle. The CDR3 loop reads CASSKGRTGTEAFF. CDR3 coding DNA: TGTGCCAGCAGTAAGGGGCGAACGGGCACTGAAGCTTTCTTT.

This clone occurred a few times. V is TRBV5-1 and J is TRBJ2-3; D possibly corresponds to TRBD1 (5 bases). CDR3 length: 13 amino acids. Germline V gene data show CDR1 as SGHRS and CDR2 as YFSETQ. The germline V and J ends were trimmed by 2 bases and 5 bases, with 9 bases remaining between them. CDR3 protein: CASSFVQGDTQYF. In nucleotides, the CDR3 is TGCGCCAGCAGCTTCGTGCAGGGAGATACGCAGTATTTT.

This clone has a handful of counts. This chain joins TRBV28 and TRBJ2-1; the D gene could be TRBD1 or TRBD2 (5 bases each). The CDR3 is 15 amino acids. The V end was cut by 6 bases, the J end by 2 bases, with 14 bases between. Germline V gives CDR1 MDHEN, CDR2 SYDVKM. In DNA form, the CDR3 reads TGTGCCAGCAGATCCCCGGGACGGACCTACAATGAGCAGTTCTTC. This codes for CASRSPGRTYNEQFF. Together with reference TRBV28 and TRBJ2-1, the CDR3 gives the full variable domain: DVKVTQSSRYLVKRTGEKVFLECVQDMDHENMFWYRQDPGLGLRLIYFSYDVKMKEKGDIPEGYSVSREKKERFSLILESASTNQTSMYLCASRSPGRTYNEQFFGPGTRLTVL.

In its sample, this clone was seen a few times. The chain carries TRBV27 and TRBJ2-2; D is ambiguous. V lost 5 bases and J lost 3, with 16 bases in between. CDR3 size: 16 residues. Germline values: CDR1 MNHEY, CDR2 SMNVEV (reference sequence). The CDR3 coding sequence is TGTGCCAGCAGTACCGGACCCTCCTGGGACACCGGGGAGCTGTTTTTT. Encoded protein: CASSTGPSWDTGELFF.

The table lists this clone with many counts. The chain couples TRBV6-1 to TRBJ2-5, with a weak D call TRBD1 (5 bases). The ends were cut back, 4 bases at V and 5 bases at J, with 11 bases in the middle. Germline CDR1 is MNHNS and CDR2 is SASEGT. The length of the CDR3 is 13 residues. The CDR3 loop is CASSVVGQETQYF. CDR3 bases: TGTGCCAGCAGTGTAGTGGGGCAGGAGACCCAGTACTTC.

V and J are TRBV7-9 and TRBJ2-3; no definite D call. The V gene's germline CDR1 is SEHNR and CDR2 FQNEAQ (reference sequence). The V and J ends lost 4 bases and 7 bases respectively, with 9 bases between them. The CDR3 runs to 12 residues. CDR3 DNA sequence: TGTGCCAGCAGCTCGGGCGTATATACGCAGTATTTT. Protein: CASSSGVYTQYF.

The V gene is TRBV19, the J gene TRBJ2-1; 8 nucleotides line up with TRBD2. The CDR3 totals 14 residues. Trimming at V came to 5 bases and at J to 7 bases, leaving 7 bases not matched to a gene. Per the germline V gene, CDR1 is LNHDA and CDR2 is SQIVND (reference sequence). CDR3 in amino acids: CASSPTGGPNEQFF. The CDR3 nucleotides read TGTGCCAGTAGTCCGACGGGAGGGCCTAATGAGCAGTTCTTC.

The chain is built from TRBV28 and TRBJ1-2; 9 nucleotides align to TRBD1. CDR3 length: 15 amino acids. J gave up 7 bases and V 1 base, and 7 bases lay outside the gene matches. CDR1 MDHEN and CDR2 SYDVKM come from the germline V gene. CDR3 sequence reads: CASSLSDRGRGGYTF. The CDR3, as DNA: TGTGCCAGCAGTTTATCGGACAGGGGACGCGGTGGCTACACCTTC.

The V and J genes are TRBV7-9 and TRBJ1-4; D gene unclear. The CDR3 loop spans 15 amino acids. The germline V gene encodes CDR1 SEHNR and CDR2 FQNEAQ (reference sequence). V shed 1 base and J shed 8 bases, with 14 bases lying between them. The CDR3 region has the DNA TGTGCCAGCAGCTTAGAGAGGGCGGGAAGAGAAAAACTGTTTTTT. Translated: CASSLERAGREKLFF.

This clone was seen just once. The chain combines TRBV5-1 with TRBJ1-1; D possibly corresponds to TRBD1 (6 bases). This CDR3 has 15 residues. Germline loops: CDR1 SGHRS, CDR2 YFSETQ. The V gene lost 4 bases and the J gene lost 1 base, with 14 bases spanning the gap. CDR3 residues: CASSRMEQGNTEAFF. DNA of the CDR3: TGCGCCAGCAGCCGCATGGAACAGGGGAACACTGAAGCTTTCTTT.